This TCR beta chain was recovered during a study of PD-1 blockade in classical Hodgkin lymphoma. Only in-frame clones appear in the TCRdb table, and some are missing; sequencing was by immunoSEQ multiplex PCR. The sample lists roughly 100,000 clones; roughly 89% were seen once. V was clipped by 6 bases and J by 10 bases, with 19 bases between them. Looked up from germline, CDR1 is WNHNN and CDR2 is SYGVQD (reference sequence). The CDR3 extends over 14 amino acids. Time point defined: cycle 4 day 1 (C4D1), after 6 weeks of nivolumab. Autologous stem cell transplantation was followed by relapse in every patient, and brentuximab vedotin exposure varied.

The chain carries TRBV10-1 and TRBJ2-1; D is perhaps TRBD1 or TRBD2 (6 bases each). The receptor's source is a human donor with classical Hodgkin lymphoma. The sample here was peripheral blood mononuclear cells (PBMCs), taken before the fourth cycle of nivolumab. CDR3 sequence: CASSPTRQEGEQFF. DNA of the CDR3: TGCGCCAGCAGCCCGACTAGACAGGAAGGAGAGCAGTTCTTC.